These T cell receptor beta chains were read from a single sample in a study of T cells after yellow fever vaccination. TCRdb reanalysed the 5' RACE reads using MiXCR and keeps one entry per CDR3 protein. The data hold 250,000 to 300,000 distinct CDR3 sequences, with less than 9.5% observed a single time. This sample comprised CD4+ T cells sorted from PBMCs, obtained 5 days after the yellow fever booster vaccination. These receptors all stem from a man aged 18-30 years who received the YFV17D yellow fever vaccine. The CDR3 runs from the conserved cysteine through the conserved F or W. Each record gives: CDR3 length, V gene, J gene, CDR3 protein.

cdr3_length: 17
v_call: TRBV12-3/TRBV12-4
j_call: TRBJ1-5
cdr3_aa: CASSLGTAEHSNQPQHF

cdr3_length: 18
v_call: TRBV4-1
j_call: TRBJ1-1
cdr3_aa: CASSQVGGPGGVGTEAFF

cdr3_length: 16
v_call: TRBV19
j_call: TRBJ1-2
cdr3_aa: CASSGTVASRGYGYTF

cdr3_length: 17
v_call: TRBV9
j_call: TRBJ2-1
cdr3_aa: CASSVAPGSRGGNEQFF

cdr3_length: 15
v_call: TRBV20-1
j_call: TRBJ2-3
cdr3_aa: CSAAWGQGRTDTQYF

cdr3_length: 17
v_call: TRBV4-2
j_call: TRBJ2-7
cdr3_aa: CASSQAAHSGGAYEQYF

cdr3_length: 19
v_call: TRBV13
j_call: TRBJ2-5
cdr3_aa: CASSLGLGRNRGAAETQYF

cdr3_length: 14
v_call: TRBV4-2
j_call: TRBJ2-3
cdr3_aa: CASSQGPGVYTQYF

cdr3_length: 15
v_call: TRBV18
j_call: TRBJ2-5
cdr3_aa: CASSLPGRGAETQYF

cdr3_length: 15
v_call: TRBV7-3
j_call: TRBJ2-5
cdr3_aa: CASSDPTVLSGTQYF

cdr3_length: 13
v_call: TRBV7-2
j_call: TRBJ1-5
cdr3_aa: CASSANMAQPQHF

cdr3_length: 15
v_call: TRBV5-1
j_call: TRBJ1-1
cdr3_aa: CASSSLAGMNTEAFF

cdr3_length: 12
v_call: TRBV28
j_call: TRBJ1-5
cdr3_aa: CASSLIEQPQHF

cdr3_length: 14
v_call: TRBV20-1
j_call: TRBJ2-5
cdr3_aa: CSAVAGGIQETQYF

cdr3_length: 14
v_call: TRBV7-9
j_call: TRBJ1-4
cdr3_aa: CASSRGTGGEKLFF

cdr3_length: 15
v_call: TRBV20-1
j_call: TRBJ2-2
cdr3_aa: CSARPGQGGTGELFF

cdr3_length: 16
v_call: TRBV5-6
j_call: TRBJ1-5
cdr3_aa: CASSTDGQGNNQPQHF

cdr3_length: 14
v_call: TRBV12-3/TRBV12-4
j_call: TRBJ2-3
cdr3_aa: CASSFSGAGDTQYF

cdr3_length: 12
v_call: TRBV6-5
j_call: TRBJ1-1
cdr3_aa: CASIGGATEAFF

cdr3_length: 14
v_call: TRBV5-1
j_call: TRBJ1-1
cdr3_aa: CASSLDPVSTEAFF

cdr3_length: 16
v_call: TRBV5-4
j_call: TRBJ2-3
cdr3_aa: CASSRAAGAITDTQYF

cdr3_length: 14
v_call: TRBV24-1
j_call: TRBJ2-2
cdr3_aa: CATSSQLNTGELFF

cdr3_length: 17
v_call: TRBV9
j_call: TRBJ1-4
cdr3_aa: CASSVSVGPPTNEKLFF

cdr3_length: 15
v_call: TRBV12-3/TRBV12-4
j_call: TRBJ1-6
cdr3_aa: CASSLGAGPRSPLHF